This is a list of T cell receptor beta chains from one sample in a study of blood T cell repertoires in COVID-19. Clones were sequenced by immunoSEQ multiplex PCR, and TCRdb holds only the in-frame ones, with some missing. The profile covers a few hundred thousand clones, with about 90% appearing a single time and 0.95% to 1.1% taken by the ten largest. Sample: PBMCs or T cells enriched from blood (not recorded which). The source is a woman in her twenties or thirties who had been exposed to COVID-19. CDR3s include the opening cysteine and the closing phenylalanine or tryptophan. A D gene is named only where the DNA matches it firmly. Some rows have no size entry. The others give once, few or many, or a class for an expanded clone.

size,V,J,D,DNA,CDR3
-,TRBV7-9,TRBJ2-1,TRBD2,TGTGCCAGCAGCTTAGGCCTAGCGGGAGGGCTAGAACAGTTCTTC,CASSLGLAGGLEQFF
-,TRBV7-3,TRBJ2-2,-,TGTGCCAGCAGCTTAGACGAGGGGGTCGGGGAGCTGTTTTTT,CASSLDEGVGELFF
-,TRBV19,TRBJ1-5,TRBD1,TGTGCCAGTAGTTTGGGACAGGCCCCTAATCAGCCCCAGCATTTT,CASSLGQAPNQPQHF
-,TRBV28,TRBJ1-2,TRBD1,TGTGCCAGCAGTCCCCCCCGACAGGGCCAGTATGGCTACACCTTC,CASSPPRQGQYGYTF
once,TRBV7-3,TRBJ2-6,-,TGTGCCAGCAGCTTAGCGGCTAAGGTTGAGCATGGGGCCAACGTCCTGACTTTC,CASSLAAKVEHGANVLTF
-,TRBV29-1,TRBJ2-5,-,TGCAGCGTTGATCTCGGGTCGGGGGAGACCCAGTACTTC,CSVDLGSGETQYF
-,TRBV14,TRBJ2-7,-,TGTGCCAGCAGCCCAGGGGTTTACGAGCAGTACTTC,CASSPGVYEQYF
-,TRBV19,TRBJ2-1,TRBD1,TGTGCCAGTAGTACAGGGGGAAGGTACAATGAGCAGTTCTTC,CASSTGGRYNEQFF
-,TRBV7-9,TRBJ2-7,TRBD2,TGTGCCAGCAGCAACCCCGGGACTAGCGGGGTAGCCTACGAGCAGTACTTC,CASSNPGTSGVAYEQYF
-,TRBV11-3,TRBJ2-7,TRBD2,TGTGCCAGCAGCTTAGCGGGAGGGGGATCGAGGGGAAGCTACGAGCAGTACTTC,CASSLAGGGSRGSYEQYF
-,TRBV28,TRBJ2-6,TRBD1,TGTGCCAGCAGAACGGGACAGGCCTTCTCTGGGGCCAACGTCCTGACTTTC,CASRTGQAFSGANVLTF
-,TRBV28,TRBJ1-3,TRBD1,TGTGCCAGCACCATGCCAACCGGGACAGGGGGTTACACCATATATTTT,CASTMPTGTGGYTIYF
-,TRBV6-5,TRBJ2-2,TRBD1,TGTGCCAGCAGGGGGACAGGGGGATTCACCGGGGAGCTGTTTTTT,CASRGTGGFTGELFF
-,TRBV24-1,TRBJ1-1,TRBD1,TGTGCCACCAGTGATGGACAGGGGAGTGGAGCTTTCTTT,CATSDGQGSGAFF
-,TRBV19,TRBJ1-1,TRBD1,TGTGCCAGTAGGAGAGGGGGCAGCATGAACACTGAAGCTTTCTTT,CASRRGGSMNTEAFF
-,TRBV24-1,TRBJ2-1,-,TGTGCCACCAGTGATTCTGCTAGCGCCAATGAGCAGTTCTTC,CATSDSASANEQFF
-,TRBV30,TRBJ1-3,-,TGTGCCTGGAGTGCCCTAACTGGAAACACCATATATTTT,CAWSALTGNTIYF
-,TRBV3-1/TRBV3-2,TRBJ1-5,-,TGTGCCAGCAGCCAACAGGCAAGCAATCAGCCCCAGCATTTT,CASSQQASNQPQHF
once,TRBV24-1,TRBJ2-3,TRBD1,TGTGCCACCAGTGATTTGGACAGGGCCACAGATACGCAGTATTTT,CATSDLDRATDTQYF
-,TRBV5-1,TRBJ1-1,-,TGCGCCAGCAGCTTAACTGTCCTCGGCGGGATGATGAACACTGAAGCTTTCTTT,CASSLTVLGGMMNTEAFF
-,TRBV7-2,TRBJ1-6,TRBD1,TGTGCCAGCAGCCTAATACAGGGGTTTCGTTCACCCCTCCACTTT,CASSLIQGFRSPLHF
-,TRBV7-9,TRBJ2-1,-,TGTGCCAGCAGCTTAACCCAGGGTCGGAATGAGCAGTTCTTC,CASSLTQGRNEQFF
-,TRBV7-9,TRBJ1-4,-,TGTGCCAGCAGCTTAGGGGAGACTGAAAAACTGTTTTTT,CASSLGETEKLFF
once,TRBV3-1/TRBV3-2,TRBJ1-2,-,TGTGCCAGCAGCCAAGAAGGGAGGCAGGGATCCGGGTGCACCTTC,CASSQEGRQGSGCTF
few,TRBV28,TRBJ1-1,TRBD1,TGTGCCAGCAGTTTCCCCGACAGGGGGCAAGCTTTCTTT,CASSFPDRGQAFF
once,TRBV14,TRBJ2-7,TRBD2,TGTGCCAGCAGAGAAAGCGGGAGAGTCTACGAGCAGTACTTC,CASRESGRVYEQYF
-,TRBV7-9,TRBJ2-2,TRBD1,TGTGCCAGCAGCTTAGTATGGGGGACAGACTCGAACACCGGGGAGCTGTTTTTT,CASSLVWGTDSNTGELFF
once,TRBV7-3,TRBJ2-3,TRBD2,TGTGCCAGCAGCTCTAATGGACTAGTGACTGATACGCAGTATTTT,CASSSNGLVTDTQYF
-,TRBV5-1,TRBJ2-7,-,TGCGCCAGCAGCTTGGGACAGTCGACCTACGAGCAGTACTTC,CASSLGQSTYEQYF
few,TRBV2,TRBJ2-3,TRBD1,TGTGCCAGGGTAACGGGACAGGGGACAGATACGCAGTATTTT,CARVTGQGTDTQYF
-,TRBV3-1/TRBV3-2,TRBJ2-7,TRBD2,TGTGCCAGCAGCCAACGATCTAGCGGGAGTGAAGAGCAGTACTTC,CASSQRSSGSEEQYF
-,TRBV10-2,TRBJ2-1,-,TGCGCCAGCAGTGAGTCCCCTCGGAGGGCTAGCCCATCCTACAATGAGCAGTTCTTC,CASSESPRRASPSYNEQFF
-,TRBV6-4,TRBJ2-3,-,TGTGCCAGCAGTGACAGGGGGAGTAGCACAGATACGCAGTATTTT,CASSDRGSSTDTQYF
-,TRBV28,TRBJ1-2,-,TGTGCCAGCAGTTCTGGGCGTTACTATGGCTACACCTTC,CASSSGRYYGYTF
-,TRBV19,TRBJ1-1,TRBD1,TGTGCCAGTAGTGAGACGGGACAGGGTGGCCCTGAAGCTTTCTTT,CASSETGQGGPEAFF
-,TRBV18,TRBJ2-7,TRBD1,TGTGCCAGCTCACGAGGACAGGGGTCCCCTTACGAGCAGTACTTC,CASSRGQGSPYEQYF
once,TRBV5-1,TRBJ1-6,-,TGCGCCAGCAGATCGGGGGTGGCCGGACCTTCGAGCTCCTATAATTCACCCCTCCACTTT,CASRSGVAGPSSSYNSPLHF
-,TRBV27,TRBJ2-2,-,TGTGCCAGCAGTCTAAGCGCGGGGGCAGCCGGGGAGCTGTTTTTT,CASSLSAGAAGELFF
-,TRBV7-8,TRBJ1-1,-,TGTGCCAGCAGCTTTCTTTTTCAATTGGGCATGAACACTGAAGCTTTCTTT,CASSFLFQLGMNTEAFF
-,TRBV15,TRBJ1-4,-,TGTGCCACCAGCAGAGTTCGGTCAGGGGTTCGGGAAAAACTGTTTTTT,CATSRVRSGVREKLFF